This T cell receptor beta chain came from a study of T-cell memory formation after mild COVID-19. Study background: Clusters were largely donor specific.

Study observations and caveats: Clonal second-wave expansions that peaked on day 37 had unconfirmed SARS-CoV-2 specificity. Pre-infection memory contained some responding clones, which suggested that cross-reactive memory had joined. Chiefly within CM and EM were the contracting CD4+ clones; CD8+ ones were within EMRA.

TCRdb redid the calling of the 5' RACE reads with MiXCR, one entry per CDR3 protein. The table has around 200,000 distinct CDR3 sequences, around 15% seen once. In regard to this clonotype: The antigen is not known.

The CDR3 is 15 residues long. Germline CDR1 is KGHDR and CDR2 is SFDVKD. V lost 4 bases to trimming and J lost 0 bases, with 10 bases between them. Source material: PBMCs or a T cell subset sorted from them (not recorded which). The TCR comes from an adult woman who had mild COVID-19 (a few samples of this study predate the infection). Cell type and time point are not known. V gene TRBV24-1 combines with J gene TRBJ2-3, with D possibly matching TRBD1 (5 bases). For the CDR3, the DNA is TGTGCCACCAGTGAAGACAGATACAGCACAGATACGCAGTATTTT. Its protein product is CATSEDRYSTDTQYF.